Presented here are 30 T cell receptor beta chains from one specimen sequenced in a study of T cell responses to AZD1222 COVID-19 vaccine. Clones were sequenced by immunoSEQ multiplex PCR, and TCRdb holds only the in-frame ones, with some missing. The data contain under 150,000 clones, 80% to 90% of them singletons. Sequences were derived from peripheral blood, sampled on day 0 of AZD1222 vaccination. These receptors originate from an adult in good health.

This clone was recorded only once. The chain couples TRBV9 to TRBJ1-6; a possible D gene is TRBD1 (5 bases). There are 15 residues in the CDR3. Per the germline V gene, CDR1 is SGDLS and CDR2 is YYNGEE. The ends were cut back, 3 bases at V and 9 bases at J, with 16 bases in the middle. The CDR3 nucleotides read TGTGCCAGCAGCGGACCGACAGAGGGCGGTTCACCCCTCCACTTT. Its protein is CASSGPTEGGSPLHF.

CDR3 sequence: CASSSTTSGGSYEQYF. CDR3 coding DNA: TGTGCCAGCAGCTCCACCACTAGCGGAGGGTCCTACGAGCAGTACTTC. The chain couples TRBV13 to TRBJ2-7; 8 bases map to TRBD2. Trimming removed 4 bases from V and 1 base from J; junction bases left unmatched: 9. The CDR3 loop spans 16 amino acids. Germline V gene sequence: CDR1 PRHDT, CDR2 FYEKMQ (reference sequence).

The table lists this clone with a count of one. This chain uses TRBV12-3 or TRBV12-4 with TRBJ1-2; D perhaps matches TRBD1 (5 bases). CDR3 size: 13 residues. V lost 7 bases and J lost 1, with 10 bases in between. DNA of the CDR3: TGTGCCAGCACCAAGGGACTTAACTATGGCTACACCTTC. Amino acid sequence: CASTKGLNYGYTF.

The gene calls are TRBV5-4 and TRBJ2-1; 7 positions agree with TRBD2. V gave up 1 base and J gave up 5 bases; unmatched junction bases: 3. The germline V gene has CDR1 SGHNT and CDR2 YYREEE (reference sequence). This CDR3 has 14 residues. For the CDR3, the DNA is TGTGCCAGCAGCTTGACTAGCGCACACAATGAGCAGTTCTTC. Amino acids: CASSLTSAHNEQFF.

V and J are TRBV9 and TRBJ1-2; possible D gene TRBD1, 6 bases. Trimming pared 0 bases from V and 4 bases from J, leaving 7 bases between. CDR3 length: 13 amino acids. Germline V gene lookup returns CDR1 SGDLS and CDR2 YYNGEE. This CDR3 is CASSVGGLYGYTF. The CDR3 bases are TGTGCCAGCAGCGTAGGGGGGCTCTATGGCTACACCTTC.

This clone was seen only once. The CDR3 is CASSLDGAGELFF. The CDR3 nucleotides are TGCGCCAGCAGCTTGGATGGAGCCGGGGAGCTGTTTTTT. This chain links TRBV5-1 with TRBJ2-2; D not certain. V lost 0 bases and J lost 6, with 6 bases in between. Germline V gene data show CDR1 as SGHRS and CDR2 as YFSETQ. The length of the CDR3 is 13 residues.

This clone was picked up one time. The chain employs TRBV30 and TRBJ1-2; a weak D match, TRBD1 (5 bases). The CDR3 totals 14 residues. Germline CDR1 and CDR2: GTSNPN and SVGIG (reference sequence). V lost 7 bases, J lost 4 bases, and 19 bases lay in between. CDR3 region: CASRGSRVGYGYTF. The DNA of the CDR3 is TGTGCCTCACGGGGTAGCAGGGTGGGCTATGGCTACACCTTC.

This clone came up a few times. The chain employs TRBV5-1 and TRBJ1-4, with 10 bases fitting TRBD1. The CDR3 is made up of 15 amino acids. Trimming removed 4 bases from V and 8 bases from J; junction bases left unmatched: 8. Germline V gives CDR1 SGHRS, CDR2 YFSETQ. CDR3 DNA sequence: TGCGCCAGCAGCGCCCTGGGACAGGGGCAGGAAAAACTGTTTTTT. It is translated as CASSALGQGQEKLFF.

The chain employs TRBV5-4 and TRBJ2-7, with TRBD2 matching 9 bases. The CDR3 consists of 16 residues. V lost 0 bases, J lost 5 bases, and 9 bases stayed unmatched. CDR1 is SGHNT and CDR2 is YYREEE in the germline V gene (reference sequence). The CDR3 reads CASSLGLAEGAHEQYF. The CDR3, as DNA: TGTGCCAGCAGCTTGGGACTAGCGGAAGGGGCCCACGAGCAGTACTTC.

CDR3 nucleotide sequence: TGTGCCAGCAGCCCGCGGGACAGTTTCTTTTTTGATGGCTACACCTTC. Its translation: CASSPRDSFFFDGYTF. V and J are TRBV7-8 and TRBJ1-2, with 7 positions matching TRBD1. Germline V gene sequence: CDR1 SGHVS, CDR2 FQNEAQ. The CDR3 covers 16 residues. Germline trimming cut 5 bases from V and 6 bases from J; bases unmatched to any gene: 15.

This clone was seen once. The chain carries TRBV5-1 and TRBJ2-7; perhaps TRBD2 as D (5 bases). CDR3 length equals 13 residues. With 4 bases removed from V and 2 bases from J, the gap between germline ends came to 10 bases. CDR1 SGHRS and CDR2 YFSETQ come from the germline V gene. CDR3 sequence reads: CASSTSAPYEQYF. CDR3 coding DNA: TGCGCCAGCAGCACTAGTGCACCCTACGAGCAGTACTTC.

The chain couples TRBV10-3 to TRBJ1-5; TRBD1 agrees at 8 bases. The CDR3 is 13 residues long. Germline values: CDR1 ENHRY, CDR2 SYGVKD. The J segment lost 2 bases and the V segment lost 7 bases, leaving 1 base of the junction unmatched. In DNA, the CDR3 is TGTGCCATCACGGGACAGGGCAATCAGCCCCAGCATTTT. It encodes CAITGQGNQPQHF.

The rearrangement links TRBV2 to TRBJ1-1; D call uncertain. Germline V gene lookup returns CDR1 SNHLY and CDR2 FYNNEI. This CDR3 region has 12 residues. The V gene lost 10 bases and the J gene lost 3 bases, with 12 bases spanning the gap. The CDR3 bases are TGTGCCACGAGCCGAGAGGACACTGAAGCTTTCTTT. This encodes CATSREDTEAFF.

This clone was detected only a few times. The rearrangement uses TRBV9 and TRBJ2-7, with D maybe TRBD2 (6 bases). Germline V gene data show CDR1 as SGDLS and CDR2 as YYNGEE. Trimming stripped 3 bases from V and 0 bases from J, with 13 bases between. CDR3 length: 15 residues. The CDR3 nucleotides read TGTGCCAGCAGCGCCGGGAGTCTAAGCTCCTACGAGCAGTACTTC. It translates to CASSAGSLSSYEQYF.

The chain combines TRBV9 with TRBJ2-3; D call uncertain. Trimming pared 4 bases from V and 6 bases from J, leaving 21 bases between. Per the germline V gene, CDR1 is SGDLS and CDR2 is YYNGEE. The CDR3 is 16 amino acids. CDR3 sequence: CASSSWGSAAVDTQYF. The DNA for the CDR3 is TGTGCCAGCAGCTCTTGGGGATCCGCGGCCGTGGATACGCAGTATTTT.

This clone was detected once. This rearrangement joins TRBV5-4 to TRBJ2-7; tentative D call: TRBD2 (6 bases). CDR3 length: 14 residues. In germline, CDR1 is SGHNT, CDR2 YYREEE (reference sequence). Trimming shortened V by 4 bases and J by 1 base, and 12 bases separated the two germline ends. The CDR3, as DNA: TGTGCCAGCAGCCGCTTCGGGGGTTCCTACGAGCAGTACTTC. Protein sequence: CASSRFGGSYEQYF.

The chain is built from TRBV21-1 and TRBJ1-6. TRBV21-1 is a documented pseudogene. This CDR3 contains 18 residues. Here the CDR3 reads CASSKLGKTEQNNSPLHF. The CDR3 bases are TGTGCCAGCAGCAAATTAGGGAAAACCGAGCAAAACAATTCACCCCTCCACTTT.

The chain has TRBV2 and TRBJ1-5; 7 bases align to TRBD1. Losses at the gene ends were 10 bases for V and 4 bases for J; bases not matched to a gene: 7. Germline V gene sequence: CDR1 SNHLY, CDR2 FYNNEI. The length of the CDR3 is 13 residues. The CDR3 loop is CATSDRVNQPQHF. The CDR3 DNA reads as TGTGCCACGTCTGACAGGGTTAATCAGCCCCAGCATTTT.

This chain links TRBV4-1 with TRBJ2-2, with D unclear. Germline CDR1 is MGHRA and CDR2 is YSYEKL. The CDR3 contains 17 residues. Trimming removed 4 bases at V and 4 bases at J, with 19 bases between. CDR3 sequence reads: CASSPLLGLRVTGELFF. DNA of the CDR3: TGCGCCAGCAGCCCCCTTTTAGGGCTAAGGGTCACCGGGGAGCTGTTTTTT.

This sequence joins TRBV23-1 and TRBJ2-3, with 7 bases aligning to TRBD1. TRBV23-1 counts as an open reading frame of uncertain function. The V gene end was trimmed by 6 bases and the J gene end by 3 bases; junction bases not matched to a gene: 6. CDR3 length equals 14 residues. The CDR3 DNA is TGCGCCAGCAGGACAGGGATAGGTACAGATACGCAGTATTTT. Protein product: CASRTGIGTDTQYF.

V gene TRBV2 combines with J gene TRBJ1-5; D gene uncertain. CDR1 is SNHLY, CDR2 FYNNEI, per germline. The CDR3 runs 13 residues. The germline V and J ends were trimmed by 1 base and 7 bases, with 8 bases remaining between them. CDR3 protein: CASSEGTGQPQHF. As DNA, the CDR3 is TGTGCCAGCAGTGAAGGAACGGGCCAGCCCCAGCATTTT.

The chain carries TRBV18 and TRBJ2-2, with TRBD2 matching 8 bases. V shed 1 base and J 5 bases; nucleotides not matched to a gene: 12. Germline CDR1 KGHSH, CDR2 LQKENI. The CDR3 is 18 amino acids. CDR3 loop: CASSPRTTGGAGTGELFF. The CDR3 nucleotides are TGTGCCAGCTCACCACGGACGACCGGGGGGGCTGGAACCGGGGAGCTGTTTTTT.

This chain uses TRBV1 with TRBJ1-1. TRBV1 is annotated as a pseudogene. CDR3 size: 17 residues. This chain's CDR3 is CTSSQDRTTEINTEAFF. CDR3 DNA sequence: TGCACCAGCAGCCAAGATCGGACGACGGAGATAAACACTGAAGCTTTCTTT.

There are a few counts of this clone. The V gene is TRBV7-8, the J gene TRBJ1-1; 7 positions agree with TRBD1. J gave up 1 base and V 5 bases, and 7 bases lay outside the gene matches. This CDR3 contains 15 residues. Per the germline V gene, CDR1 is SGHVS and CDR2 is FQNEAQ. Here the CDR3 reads CASSHTWTGNTEAFF. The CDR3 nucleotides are TGTGCCAGCAGCCACACCTGGACAGGGAACACTGAAGCTTTCTTT.

The CDR3, as DNA: TGTGCCACCGTCGACGTAGACAGATTCTATGGCTACACCTTC. Its translation is CATVDVDRFYGYTF. The chain employs TRBV28 and TRBJ1-2; D perhaps matches TRBD1 (5 bases). CDR1 and CDR2 from the germline V gene are MDHEN and SYDVKM. Trimming left V 10 bases short and J 4 bases short, with 19 bases between. The CDR3 sequence is 14 residues long.

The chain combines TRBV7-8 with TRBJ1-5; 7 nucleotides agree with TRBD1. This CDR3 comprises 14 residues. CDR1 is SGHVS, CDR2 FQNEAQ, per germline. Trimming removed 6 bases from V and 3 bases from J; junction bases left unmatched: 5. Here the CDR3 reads CASSRTGTNQPQHF. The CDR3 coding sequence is TGTGCCAGCAGTCGGACAGGTACCAATCAGCCCCAGCATTTT.

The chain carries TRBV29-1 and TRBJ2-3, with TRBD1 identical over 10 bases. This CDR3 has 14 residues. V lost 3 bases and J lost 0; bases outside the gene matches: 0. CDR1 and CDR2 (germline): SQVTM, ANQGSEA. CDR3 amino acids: CSVEGQGSTDTQYF. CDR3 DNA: TGCAGCGTTGAGGGACAGGGGAGCACAGATACGCAGTATTTT.

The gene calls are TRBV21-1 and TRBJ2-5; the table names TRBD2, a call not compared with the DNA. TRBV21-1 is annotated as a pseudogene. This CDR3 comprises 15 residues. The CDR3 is CASTPQGEGEETQYF. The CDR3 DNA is TGTGCCAGCACCCCACAAGGGGAGGGAGAAGAGACCCAGTACTTC.

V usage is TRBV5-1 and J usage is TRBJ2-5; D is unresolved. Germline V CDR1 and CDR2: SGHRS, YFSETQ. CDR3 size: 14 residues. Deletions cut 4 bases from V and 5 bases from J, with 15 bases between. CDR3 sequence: CASSRTVIGETQYF. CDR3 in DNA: TGCGCCAGCAGCCGAACAGTTATTGGGGAGACCCAGTACTTC. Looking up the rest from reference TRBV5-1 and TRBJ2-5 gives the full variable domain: KAGVTQTPRYLIKTRGQQVTLSCSPISGHRSVSWYQQTPGQGLQFLFEYFSETQRNKGNFPGRFSGRQFSNSRSEMNVSTLELGDSALYLCASSRTVIGETQYFGPGTRLLVL.

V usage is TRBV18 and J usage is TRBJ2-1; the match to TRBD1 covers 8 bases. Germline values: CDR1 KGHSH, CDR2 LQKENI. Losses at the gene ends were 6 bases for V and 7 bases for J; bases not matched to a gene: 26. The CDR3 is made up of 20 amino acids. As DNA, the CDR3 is TGTGCCAGCTCCGCCACTCGGGCAGGGGGCTTTCTTTATTCCCGGAATGAGCAGTTCTTC. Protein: CASSATRAGGFLYSRNEQFF.